The clone carrying this T cell receptor beta chain occurred a few times. The junction shows a germline mismatch at one end, possibly a read error. CDR1 and CDR2 from the germline V gene are LGHDT and YNNKEL (reference sequence). There are 17 residues in the CDR3. This record belongs to a study of blood T cell repertoires in COVID-19. Data came from immunoSEQ multiplex PCR; TCRdb stores just in-frame clones and leaves some out. The repertoire holds roughly 200,000 clones, with around three quarters as singletons. This clonotype was sampled from a woman in her 70s with acute or convalescent COVID-19. Sequenced: peripheral blood. This chain connects TRBV3-1 (or the pseudogene TRBV3-2) to TRBJ2-1; 9 bases agree with TRBD1. CDR3 sequence reads: CASRQGMVGTGNNEQFF. In DNA form, the CDR3 reads TGTGCCAGCAGACAAGGAATGGTGGGGACAGGGAACAATGAGCAGTTCTTC.